Sequencing of this T cell receptor beta chain was carried out in a study of blood T cells in healthy people across ages. Broader study findings: Per million T cells, TCR beta diversity dropped about linearly as age rose.

The table lists this clonotype with many counts. Its antigen is unknown. CDR3 length: 14 residues. V was trimmed by 4 bases and J by 0 bases, leaving 11 bases between them. Germline lookup yields CDR1 SQVTM and CDR2 ANQGSEA. Primed by a sample-barcoded 5' primer and a J-beta primer mix, a second PCR proceeded for about 7 to 11 cycles. TCRdb reprocessed the 5' RACE reads via MiXCR and lists one record per CDR3 protein. The table shows about 1,500,000 distinct CDR3 sequences, with about 43% occurring only once. Sequencing was carried out using blood. This clonotype was sampled from a young woman in good health. This sequence joins TRBV29-1 and TRBJ2-3, with D unresolved. As DNA, the CDR3 is TGCAGCGTTGTGTGGAGTTCTAGCACAGATACGCAGTATTTT. Translated: CSVVWSSSTDTQYF.